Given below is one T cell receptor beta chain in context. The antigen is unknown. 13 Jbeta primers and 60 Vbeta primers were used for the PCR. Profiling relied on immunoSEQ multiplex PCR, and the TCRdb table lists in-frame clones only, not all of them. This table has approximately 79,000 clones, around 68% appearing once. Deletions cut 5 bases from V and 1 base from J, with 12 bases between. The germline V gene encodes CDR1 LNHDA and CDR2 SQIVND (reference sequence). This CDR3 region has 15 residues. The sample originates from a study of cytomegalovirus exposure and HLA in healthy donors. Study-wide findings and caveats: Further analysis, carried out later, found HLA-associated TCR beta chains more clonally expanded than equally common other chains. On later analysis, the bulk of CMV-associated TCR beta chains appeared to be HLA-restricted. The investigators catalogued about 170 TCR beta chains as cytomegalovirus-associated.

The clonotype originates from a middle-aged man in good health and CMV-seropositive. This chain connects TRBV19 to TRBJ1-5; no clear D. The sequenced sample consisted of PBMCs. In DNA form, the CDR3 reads TGTGCCAGTAGTCCCGTTCAGTCGAGCAATCAGCCCCAGCATTTT. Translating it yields CASSPVQSSNQPQHF. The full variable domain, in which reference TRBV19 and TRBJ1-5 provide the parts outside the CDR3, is DGGITQSPKYLFRKEGQNVTLSCEQNLNHDAMYWYRQDPGQGLRLIYYSQIVNDFQKGDIAEGYSVSREKKESFPLTVTSAQKNPTAFYLCASSPVQSSNQPQHFGDGTRLSIL.